This TCR beta chain is drawn from a study of breast tumors, draining lymph nodes, adjacent tissues. Study-level points and caveats: Tumor and nontumor repertoires were significantly more similar in luminal-like than in basal-like breast cancer. Findings are consistent with lymph node origin and intratumoral expansion of most tumor T cells.

This clonotype was detected ten times or more. Its cognate antigen is unknown. The trim removed 6 bases at V and 2 bases at J, leaving 4 bases unmatched. The CDR3 consists of 13 residues. In TCRdb, the multiplex PCR reads were re-called with MiXCR into one record per CDR3 protein. In the table there are 150,000 to 200,000 distinct CDR3 sequences, roughly 30% of which are singletons. Samples came from axillary lymph nodes draining the breast cancer. V gene TRBV12-3 or TRBV12-4 combines with J gene TRBJ2-7, with 7 bases that match TRBD1. The sequence was collected from a female donor with breast cancer. Some clones in this sample may be carry-over from other donors' samples. Material for sequencing was axillary lymph node tissue. The CDR3 here is CASSRDSPYEQYF. The CDR3, as DNA: TGTGCCAGCAGCCGGGACAGCCCCTACGAGCAGTACTTC.